These 31 T cell receptor beta chains were sequenced from one sample in a study of OX40 agonist ivuxolimab in advanced cancers. TCRdb's copy holds only in-frame clones and misses some; the assay was immunoSEQ multiplex PCR. The sample lists approximately 74,000 clones, about 85% occurring once. This specimen was CD4+ or CD8+ T cells sorted from blood, taken in a trial of the OX40 agonist ivuxolimab. All receptors come from an adult with an advanced solid tumor such as melanoma, head and neck, liver or kidney cancer.

This chain links TRBV7-9 with TRBJ2-2; D is perhaps TRBD1 (7 bases). Germline CDR1 and CDR2: SEHNR and FQNEAQ (reference sequence). Trimming removed 5 bases from V and 5 bases from J, with 18 bases in between. CDR3 length equals 16 residues. In nucleotides, the CDR3 is TGTGCCAGCAGCGTAAACAGGGGCGCGGGGACCGGGGAGCTGTTTTTT. Amino acid sequence: CASSVNRGAGTGELFF.

The chain links TRBV29-1 to TRBJ1-3; the D gene is possibly TRBD1 (6 bases). This CDR3 contains 14 residues. The ends were cut back, 8 bases at V and 4 bases at J, with 18 bases in the middle. Germline loops: CDR1 SQVTM, CDR2 ANQGSEA. The CDR3 DNA is TGCAGCAAACTGGGGGGGGCGCGAGGAAACACCATATATTTT. Translating it yields CSKLGGARGNTIYF. The whole variable domain, remainder taken from reference TRBV29-1 and TRBJ1-3, is SAVISQKPSRDICQRGTSLTIQCQVDSQVTMMFWYRQQPGQSLTLIATANQGSEATYESGFVIDKFPISRPNLTFSTLTVSNMSPEDSSIYLCSKLGGARGNTIYFGEGSWLTVV.

The chain couples TRBV9 to TRBJ2-5, with 12 bases lining up with TRBD2. V gave up 0 bases and J gave up 3 bases; unmatched junction bases: 3. Per germline, CDR1 SGDLS and CDR2 YYNGEE. CDR3 length: 16 amino acids. CDR3 residues: CASSVASGGAKETQYF. The CDR3 bases are TGTGCCAGCAGCGTAGCTAGCGGGGGGGCCAAAGAGACCCAGTACTTC.

This clone was seen just once. The V and J genes are TRBV28 and TRBJ1-5; D gene ambiguous. The germline V gene encodes CDR1 MDHEN and CDR2 SYDVKM. V lost 7 bases and J lost 2, with 12 bases in between. There are 14 residues in the CDR3. CDR3 DNA sequence: TGTGCCAGCAAGGGTACGGCTGGCAATCAGCCCCAGCATTTT. This sequence encodes CASKGTAGNQPQHF. Full variable domain (outside the CDR3, taken from reference TRBV28 and TRBJ1-5): DVKVTQSSRYLVKRTGEKVFLECVQDMDHENMFWYRQDPGLGLRLIYFSYDVKMKEKGDIPEGYSVSREKKERFSLILESASTNQTSMYLCASKGTAGNQPQHFGDGTRLSIL.

The chain links TRBV30 to TRBJ2-1, with TRBD2 as a possible D gene (5 bases). The germline V and J ends were trimmed by 4 bases and 2 bases, with 6 bases remaining between them. CDR1 and CDR2 (germline): GTSNPN, SVGIG (reference sequence). This CDR3 spans 12 amino acids. CDR3 coding DNA: TGTGCCTGGACCGGGACCTACAATGAGCAGTTCTTC. As protein: CAWTGTYNEQFF.

This chain connects TRBV25-1 to TRBJ1-4; the D is unclear. Germline V gene lookup returns CDR1 MGHDK and CDR2 SYGVNS. V shed 2 bases and J shed 5 bases, with 9 bases lying between them. There are 14 residues in the CDR3. CDR3 sequence (DNA): TGTGCCAGCAGTGAACCGGGTTCAAATGAAAAACTGTTTTTT. Translated, it gives CASSEPGSNEKLFF.

There are a few counts of this clone. The V call is TRBV19, the J call TRBJ1-1; a possible D gene is TRBD1 (5 bases). Germline V gives CDR1 LNHDA, CDR2 SQIVND (reference sequence). The V and J ends lost 6 bases and 0 bases respectively, with 14 bases between them. The CDR3 has 15 residues. CDR3 in amino acids: CASRPPGLLNTEAFF. The CDR3 DNA reads as TGTGCCAGTAGGCCGCCAGGGCTTTTGAACACTGAAGCTTTCTTT.

The V and J genes are TRBV7-2 and TRBJ2-1, with D tentatively TRBD1 (5 bases). Looked up from germline, CDR1 is SGHTA and CDR2 is FQGNSA. V lost 5 bases, J lost 1 base, and 12 bases lay in between. This CDR3 is 15 amino acids long. CDR3 DNA: TGTGCCAGCAGCCCCAGGGCGCTTTCCTACAATGAGCAGTTCTTC. This sequence encodes CASSPRALSYNEQFF.

This clone was found a few times. Other DNA sequences in this sample translate to the same CDR3. V usage is TRBV6-1 and J usage is TRBJ1-2; unclear D gene. V was trimmed by 1 base and J by 4 bases, leaving 4 bases between them. Germline lookup yields CDR1 MNHNS and CDR2 SASEGT. The CDR3 length is 12 residues. This CDR3 reads CASSEVGYGYTF. The CDR3 DNA follows: TGTGCCAGCAGTGAAGTCGGCTATGGCTACACCTTC.

The V and J genes are TRBV10-3 and TRBJ2-2; a weak D match, TRBD2 (6 bases). The CDR3 runs 14 residues. Germline V CDR1 and CDR2: ENHRY, SYGVKD. Between the trimmed V and J ends, which lost 8 bases and 6 bases, there was a span of 16 bases. This chain's CDR3 is CAIQAIAESGELFF. The CDR3 DNA follows: TGTGCCATCCAAGCAATAGCGGAATCCGGGGAGCTGTTTTTT.

V and J are TRBV18 and TRBJ1-5, with 8 nucleotides matching TRBD1. Germline V lookup: CDR1 KGHSH, CDR2 LQKENI. Trimming removed 2 bases from V and 4 bases from J; junction bases left unmatched: 1. This CDR3 is 14 amino acids long. The CDR3 bases are TGTGCCAGCTCACCAAACAGGGGGAATCAGCCCCAGCATTTT. Protein: CASSPNRGNQPQHF.

V and J are TRBV7-2 and TRBJ1-2, with D unresolved. The CDR3 contains 14 residues. Between the trimmed V and J ends, which lost 5 bases and 6 bases, there was a span of 16 bases. The V gene's germline CDR1 is SGHTA and CDR2 FQGNSA. CDR3 amino acids: CASSRTGNMDGYTF. The CDR3 region has the DNA TGTGCCAGCAGCCGAACGGGGAACATGGATGGCTACACCTTC.

The chain has TRBV6-5 and TRBJ2-1; 12 bases match TRBD2. Germline V gene lookup returns CDR1 MNHEY and CDR2 SVGAGI. After removal of 2 bases from V and 16 bases from J, the junction contained 6 bases not matched to a gene. CDR3 size: 13 residues. CDR3 bases: TGTGCCAGCAGTTACATACTAGCGGGGGGTCAATTCTTC. Translation: CASSYILAGGQFF.

The chain couples TRBV7-2 to TRBJ2-7; D ambiguous. The CDR3 consists of 13 residues. The ends were cut back, 1 base at V and 6 bases at J, with 10 bases in the middle. Germline CDR1 SGHTA, CDR2 FQGNSA. The chain's CDR3 is CASSLEGRREQYF. For the CDR3, the DNA is TGTGCCAGCAGCTTAGAAGGACGGCGCGAGCAGTACTTC.

The CDR3 sequence: CASSANGRGKESPLHF. DNA of the CDR3: TGTGCCAGCAGCGCAAATGGGCGGGGGAAGGAATCACCCCTCCACTTT. V is TRBV13 and J is TRBJ1-6; D is possibly TRBD1 (5 bases). V was shortened by 5 bases and J by 10 bases, with 21 bases between the two germline ends. Germline V gives CDR1 PRHDT, CDR2 FYEKMQ (reference sequence). The CDR3 consists of 16 residues.

This clone was seen more than once but under ten times. The chain carries TRBV10-3 and TRBJ2-7; 7 bases agree with TRBD1. This CDR3 region has 12 residues. V was pared by 10 bases and J by 2 bases, with 5 bases of the junction left unmatched. The germline V gene has CDR1 ENHRY and CDR2 SYGVKD. CDR3 nucleotide sequence: TGTGCCACACAACAGGGGACCTACGAGCAGTACTTC. It codes for CATQQGTYEQYF.

This clone showed up just once. The chain joins TRBV5-6 to TRBJ2-4; D is uncertain. Trimming stripped 0 bases from V and 0 bases from J, with 10 bases between. This CDR3 region has 16 residues. CDR1 is SGHDT and CDR2 is YYEEEE in the germline V gene. CDR3 in DNA: TGTGCCAGCAGCTTGGCGGGCAGACTAGCCAAAAACATTCAGTACTTC. Translation: CASSLAGRLAKNIQYF.

The chain links TRBV6-6 to TRBJ1-1; possible D gene TRBD1, 5 bases. Germline loops: CDR1 MNHNY, CDR2 SVGAGI (reference sequence). The CDR3 is 12 amino acids. V lost 7 bases and J lost 6, with 12 bases in between. The CDR3 region is CASMVRGAEAFF. The CDR3 DNA reads as TGTGCCAGCATGGTACGGGGGGCTGAAGCTTTCTTT.

This chain uses TRBV4-2 with TRBJ1-2; tentative D call: TRBD1 (6 bases). The CDR3 sequence is 15 residues long. CDR1 is LGHNA and CDR2 is YNFKEQ in the germline V gene. The V end was cut by 3 bases, the J end by 0 bases, with 11 bases between. The CDR3 bases are TGTGCCAGCAGCCACGAAGGGGGAACTAACTATGGCTACACCTTC. It specifies CASSHEGGTNYGYTF.

This chain uses TRBV18 with TRBJ1-5; D call uncertain. The CDR3 is 13 amino acids. V lost 2 bases, J lost 5 bases, and 7 bases lay in between. Germline CDR1 KGHSH, CDR2 LQKENI. This CDR3 reads CASSPIVDQPQHF. The CDR3, as DNA: TGTGCCAGCTCACCAATAGTCGATCAGCCCCAGCATTTT.

The chain uses TRBV9 and TRBJ2-3; 7 positions match TRBD2. The germline CDR1 and CDR2 sequences are SGDLS and YYNGEE. V gave up 2 bases and J gave up 0 bases; unmatched junction bases: 6. This CDR3 is built from 16 residues. CDR3 DNA sequence: TGTGCCAGCAGCGTCGGGGGGAATCCTAGCACAGATACGCAGTATTTT. This gives the protein CASSVGGNPSTDTQYF.

The V and J genes are TRBV29-1 and TRBJ1-4, with TRBD1 identical over 7 bases. Germline V lookup: CDR1 SQVTM, CDR2 ANQGSEA. Unmatched junction bases numbered 13, after V lost 6 bases and J lost 0 bases. The CDR3 sequence is 17 residues long. The chain's CDR3 is CSVGQPTGWATNEKLFF. The CDR3 coding sequence is TGCAGCGTGGGTCAACCGACAGGGTGGGCAACTAATGAAAAACTGTTTTTT. The full variable domain, with the rest looked up from reference TRBV29-1 and TRBJ1-4, is SAVISQKPSRDICQRGTSLTIQCQVDSQVTMMFWYRQQPGQSLTLIATANQGSEATYESGFVIDKFPISRPNLTFSTLTVSNMSPEDSSIYLCSVGQPTGWATNEKLFFGSGTQLSVL.

The chain links TRBV5-6 to TRBJ2-3, with 10 bases aligning to TRBD2. Germline loops: CDR1 SGHDT, CDR2 YYEEEE. The CDR3 runs 16 residues. V dropped 4 bases and J dropped 0; count of bases not matched to a gene: 5. In DNA form, the CDR3 reads TGTGCCAGCAGCCCTACTAGCGGGAAAAGCACAGATACGCAGTATTTT. This encodes CASSPTSGKSTDTQYF.

The chain couples TRBV5-1 to TRBJ2-5; 7 nucleotides agree with TRBD1. Germline CDR1 reads SGHRS; CDR2 reads YFSETQ. V gave up 1 base and J gave up 1 base; unmatched junction bases: 10. The CDR3 runs 17 residues. The CDR3 region is CASSLILGTAFQETQYF. CDR3 DNA sequence: TGCGCCAGCAGCTTGATCCTCGGGACAGCCTTCCAAGAGACCCAGTACTTC.

This clone showed up just a few times. The chain links TRBV28 to TRBJ2-3; 8 bases align to TRBD1. Germline CDR1 MDHEN, CDR2 SYDVKM. V shed 4 bases, J shed 4 bases, and the junction held 10 bases outside the gene matches. This CDR3 comprises 16 residues. In nucleotides, the CDR3 is TGTGCCAGCAGTTCCCCCGGGACAGGAAGCCCAGATACGCAGTATTTT. Translated: CASSSPGTGSPDTQYF. The full variable domain, completed using reference TRBV28 and TRBJ2-3, is DVKVTQSSRYLVKRTGEKVFLECVQDMDHENMFWYRQDPGLGLRLIYFSYDVKMKEKGDIPEGYSVSREKKERFSLILESASTNQTSMYLCASSSPGTGSPDTQYFGPGTRLTVL.

The chain's CDR3 is CASSQVWNEQFF. CDR3 sequence (DNA): TGTGCCAGCAGCCAAGTTTGGAATGAGCAGTTCTTC. This chain joins TRBV14 and TRBJ2-1; no clear D gene. Deletions cut 1 base from V and 7 bases from J, with 5 bases between. The length of the CDR3 is 12 residues. The germline CDR1 and CDR2 sequences are SGHDN and FVKESK.

The V call is TRBV18, the J call TRBJ1-3, with 9 bases matching TRBD1. Germline V gene lookup returns CDR1 KGHSH and CDR2 LQKENI. V dropped 5 bases and J dropped 4; count of bases not matched to a gene: 6. This CDR3 contains 15 residues. The CDR3 region has the DNA TGTGCCAGCTCAACGGGACAGGGACCGGGAAACACCATATATTTT. This gives the protein CASSTGQGPGNTIYF.

CDR3 sequence (DNA): TGTGCCAGCAGCCCTCGAGACAGGGGTACTGAAGCTTTCTTT. Encoded protein: CASSPRDRGTEAFF. The chain is built from TRBV11-2 and TRBJ1-1, with 8 bases that match TRBD1. The CDR3 loop spans 14 amino acids. Germline CDR1 SGHAT, CDR2 FQNNGV. V gave up 5 bases and J gave up 5 bases; unmatched junction bases: 7.

J is TRBJ1-2 and V is TRBV5-1; the match to TRBD1 covers 8 bases. Germline V CDR1 and CDR2: SGHRS, YFSETQ. The V and J ends lost 5 bases and 0 bases, in that order; junction bases with no gene match: 6. The CDR3 has 15 residues. In DNA form, the CDR3 reads TGCGCCAGCAGGAGTCCGGGACAGGCTAACTATGGCTACACCTTC. Its translation is CASRSPGQANYGYTF.

The V gene is TRBV14, the J gene TRBJ1-6, with a weak D call TRBD1 (5 bases). The CDR3 covers 14 residues. V gave up 2 bases and J gave up 6 bases, with 8 bases separating them. CDR1 is SGHDN, CDR2 FVKESK, per germline. CDR3 DNA sequence: TGTGCCAGCAGCCAACAGGGTATTAATTCACCCCTCCACTTT. Residues: CASSQQGINSPLHF.

The chain joins TRBV28 to TRBJ1-3; D gene unclear. V was shortened by 7 bases and J by 0 bases, with 4 bases between the two germline ends. This CDR3 spans 12 amino acids. Looked up from germline, CDR1 is MDHEN and CDR2 is SYDVKM. In DNA, the CDR3 is TGTGCCAGCATAAGCTCTGGAAACACCATATATTTT. Translating gives CASISSGNTIYF.